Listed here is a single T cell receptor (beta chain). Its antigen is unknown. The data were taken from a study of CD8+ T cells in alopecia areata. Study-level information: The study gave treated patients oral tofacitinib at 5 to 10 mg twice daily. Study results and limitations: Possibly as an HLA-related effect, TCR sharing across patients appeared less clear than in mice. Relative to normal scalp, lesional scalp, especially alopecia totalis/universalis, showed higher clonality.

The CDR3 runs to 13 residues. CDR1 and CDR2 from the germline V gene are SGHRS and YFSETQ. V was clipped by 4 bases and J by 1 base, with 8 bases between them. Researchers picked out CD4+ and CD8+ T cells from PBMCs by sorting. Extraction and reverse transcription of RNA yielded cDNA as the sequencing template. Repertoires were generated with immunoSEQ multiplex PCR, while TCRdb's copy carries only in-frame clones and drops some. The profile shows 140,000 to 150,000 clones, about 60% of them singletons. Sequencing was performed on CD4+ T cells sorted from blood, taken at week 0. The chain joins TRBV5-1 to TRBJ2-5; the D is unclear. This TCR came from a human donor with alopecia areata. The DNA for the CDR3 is TGCGCCAGCAGCAAAGGCCCCCAAGAGACCCAGTACTTC. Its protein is CASSKGPQETQYF.